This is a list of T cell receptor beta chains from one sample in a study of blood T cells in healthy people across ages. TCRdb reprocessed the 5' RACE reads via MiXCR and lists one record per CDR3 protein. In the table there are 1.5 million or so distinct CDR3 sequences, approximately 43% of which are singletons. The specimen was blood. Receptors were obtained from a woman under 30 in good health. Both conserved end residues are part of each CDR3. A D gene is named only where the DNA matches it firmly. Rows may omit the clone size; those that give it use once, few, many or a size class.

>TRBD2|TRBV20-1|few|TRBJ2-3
CSASLAGAPDTQYF
TGCAGTGCTAGTTTAGCGGGAGCGCCCGATACGCAGTATTTT
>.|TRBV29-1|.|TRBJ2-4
CSVGPRLSNDEQYF
TGCAGCGTTGGTCCCCGGCTATCTAACGATGAGCAGTACTTC
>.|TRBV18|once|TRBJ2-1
CASSPPNRENEQFF
TGTGCCAGCTCACCACCAAACAGGGAAAATGAGCAGTTCTTC
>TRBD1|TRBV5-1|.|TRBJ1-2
CASTPTGAVYGYTF
TGCGCCAGCACCCCGACAGGGGCGGTCTATGGCTACACCTTC
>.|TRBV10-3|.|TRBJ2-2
CAISVVALDTGELFF
TGTGCCATCAGTGTAGTTGCACTCGACACCGGGGAGCTGTTTTTT
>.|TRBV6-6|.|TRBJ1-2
CASSYSGGANYGYTF
TGTGCCAGCAGTTACTCAGGCGGAGCTAACTATGGCTACACCTTC
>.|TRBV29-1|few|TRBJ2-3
CSVPWADSTDTQYF
TGCAGCGTTCCGTGGGCGGACTCCACAGATACGCAGTATTTT
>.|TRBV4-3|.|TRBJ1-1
CASSQDSWGTEAFF
TGCGCCAGCAGCCAAGATTCCTGGGGCACTGAAGCTTTCTTT
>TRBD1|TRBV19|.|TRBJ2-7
CASSSPGQGSYKQYF
TGTGCCAGTAGCAGTCCGGGACAGGGGAGCTACAAGCAGTACTTC
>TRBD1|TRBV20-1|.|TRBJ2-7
CSAAGQGVQDYEQYF
TGCAGTGCCGCCGGGCAGGGGGTGCAGGACTACGAGCAGTACTTC
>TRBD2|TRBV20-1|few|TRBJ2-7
CSARDREAFYEQYF
TGCAGTGCTAGAGATCGGGAGGCCTTCTACGAGCAGTACTTC